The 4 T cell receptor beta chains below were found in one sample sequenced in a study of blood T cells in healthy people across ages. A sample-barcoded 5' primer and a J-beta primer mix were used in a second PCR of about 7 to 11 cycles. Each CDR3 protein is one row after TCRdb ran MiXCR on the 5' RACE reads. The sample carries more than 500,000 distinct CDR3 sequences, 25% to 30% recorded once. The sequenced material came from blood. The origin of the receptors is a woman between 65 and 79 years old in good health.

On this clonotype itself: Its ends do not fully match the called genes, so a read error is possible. The CDR3 DNA reads as TGTGCCTGGAGTGTACGGGTGAACACCGAAGCTTTCTTT. Translated: CAWSVRVNTEAFF. V is TRBV30 and J is TRBJ1-1; no definite D call. Germline CDR1 and CDR2: GTSNPN and SVGIG (reference sequence). CDR3 size: 13 residues.

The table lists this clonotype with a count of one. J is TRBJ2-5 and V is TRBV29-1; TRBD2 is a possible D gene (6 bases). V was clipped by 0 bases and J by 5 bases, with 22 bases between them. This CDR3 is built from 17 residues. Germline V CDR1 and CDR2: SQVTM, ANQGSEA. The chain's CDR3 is CSVEDLFGQLEGETQYF. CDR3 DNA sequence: TGCAGCGTTGAAGATCTGTTCGGGCAACTGGAGGGGGAGACCCAGTACTTC.

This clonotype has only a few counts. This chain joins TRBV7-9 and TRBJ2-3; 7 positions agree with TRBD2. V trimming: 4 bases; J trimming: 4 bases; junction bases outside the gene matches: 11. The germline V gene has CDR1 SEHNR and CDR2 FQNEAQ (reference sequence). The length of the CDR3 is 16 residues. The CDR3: CASSSGPGGGADTQYF. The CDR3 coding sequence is TGTGCCAGCAGCTCAGGACCGGGAGGAGGCGCAGATACGCAGTATTTT.

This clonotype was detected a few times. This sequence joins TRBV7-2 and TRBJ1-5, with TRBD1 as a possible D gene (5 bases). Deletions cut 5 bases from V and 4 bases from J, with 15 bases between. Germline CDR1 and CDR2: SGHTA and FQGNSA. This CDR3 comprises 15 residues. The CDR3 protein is CASSRGDFSNQPQHF. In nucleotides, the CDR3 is TGTGCCAGCAGCCGGGGGGACTTCTCGAATCAGCCCCAGCATTTT.